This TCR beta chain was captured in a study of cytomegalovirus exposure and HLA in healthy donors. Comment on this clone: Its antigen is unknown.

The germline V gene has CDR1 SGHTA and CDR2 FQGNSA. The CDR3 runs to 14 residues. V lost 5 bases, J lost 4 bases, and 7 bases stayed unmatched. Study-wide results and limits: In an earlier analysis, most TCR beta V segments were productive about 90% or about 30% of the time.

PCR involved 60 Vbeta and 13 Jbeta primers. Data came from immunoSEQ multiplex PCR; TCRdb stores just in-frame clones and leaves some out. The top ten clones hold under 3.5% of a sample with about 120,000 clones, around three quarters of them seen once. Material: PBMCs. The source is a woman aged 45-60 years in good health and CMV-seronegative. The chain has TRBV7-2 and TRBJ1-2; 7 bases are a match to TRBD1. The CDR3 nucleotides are TGTGCCAGCAGCCCGCAGGGGGGCACCTATGGCTACACCTTC. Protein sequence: CASSPQGGTYGYTF.